Shown below are 27 T cell receptor beta chains from a single sample sequenced in a study of Graves' ophthalmopathy and Graves' hyperthyroidism. RNA transcripts were the source from which TCR beta CDR3 regions were amplified. HTBI primers primed a first-round RT-PCR, and a second-round multiplex PCR followed. TCRdb independently ran MiXCR on the multiplex PCR reads; one entry per CDR3 protein. This table holds roughly 600,000 distinct CDR3 sequences, approximately 37% found once. The sample was peripheral blood or thyroid tissue (not recorded which). The source is an adult man with Graves' hyperthyroidism.

This clonotype was found a few times. J is TRBJ1-2 and V is TRBV12-3 or TRBV12-4; 11 nucleotides agree with TRBD1. V shed 8 bases, J shed 5 bases, and the junction held 10 bases outside the gene matches. The CDR3 runs to 15 residues. The CDR3 DNA follows: TGTGCCAGCGCCTTTTCCGGGACAGGGGGTTATGGCTACACCTTC. Its protein product is CASAFSGTGGYGYTF.

The chain uses TRBV29-1 and TRBJ2-5; D not certain. Germline-derived CDR1 and CDR2 are SQVTM and ANQGSEA. CDR3 length: 13 residues. V was clipped by 5 bases and J by 4 bases, with 14 bases between them. CDR3 sequence (DNA): TGCAGCGTTAATCAGCTTCTAAGAGAGACCCAGTACTTC. Translating it yields CSVNQLLRETQYF.

This clonotype was seen a single time. This chain links TRBV6-1 with TRBJ2-7; TRBD1 matches 9 bases. CDR1 is MNHNS and CDR2 is SASEGT in the germline V gene. V was clipped by 10 bases and J by 3 bases; unmatched bases: 7. There are 13 residues in the CDR3. CDR3: CAIRETGGYEQYF. CDR3 DNA sequence: TGTGCCATCCGGGAGACAGGGGGCTACGAGCAGTACTTC.

Many counts were recorded for this clonotype. V usage is TRBV12-3 or TRBV12-4 and J usage is TRBJ1-6, with D perhaps matching TRBD1 (6 bases). Trimming removed 6 bases at V and 5 bases at J, with 17 bases between. The CDR3 has 16 amino acids. DNA of the CDR3: TGTGCCAGCAGCCCTACCGGGACACTCCATAATTCACCCCTCCACTTT. This codes for CASSPTGTLHNSPLHF.

This clonotype was counted a few times. The chain recombines TRBV29-1 with TRBJ2-5, with 11 bases lining up with TRBD1. The germline V gene has CDR1 SQVTM and CDR2 ANQGSEA. The CDR3 length is 10 residues. After removal of 7 bases from V and 10 bases from J, the junction contained 2 bases not matched to a gene. CDR3 nucleotides: TGCAGCGCTGGGACAGGGGGCCAGTACTTC. Translation gives CSAGTGGQYF.

V usage is TRBV12-3 or TRBV12-4 and J usage is TRBJ1-1; D unresolved. There are 15 residues in the CDR3. V was trimmed by 6 bases and J by 7 bases, leaving 21 bases between them. CDR3 sequence reads: CASSRLAGVYNEAFF. CDR3 bases: TGTGCCAGCAGCCGACTAGCGGGAGTTTACAATGAAGCTTTCTTT.

This clonotype came up many times. The chain carries TRBV11-3 and TRBJ1-1; TRBD1 is a possible D gene (6 bases). From germline, CDR1 is SGHNT and CDR2 YENEEA. The CDR3 runs 15 residues. V lost 0 bases and J 4 bases, leaving 12 bases between the germline ends. The CDR3 spells CASSLDRGAITEAFF. CDR3 DNA sequence: TGTGCCAGCAGCTTAGACAGGGGCGCCATCACTGAAGCTTTCTTT.

This clonotype was counted at least ten times. This rearrangement joins TRBV10-3 to TRBJ2-5; 7 nucleotides agree with TRBD2. CDR3 size: 15 residues. Trimming took 11 bases from V and 2 from J; bases not matched to a gene: 14. Germline loops: CDR1 ENHRY, CDR2 SYGVKD. CDR3 coding DNA: TGTGCCGTAAGAGATTCTAGCGGAGTACAAGAGACCCAGTACTTC. The encoded protein is CAVRDSSGVQETQYF.

This clonotype was recorded a few times. This chain connects TRBV29-1 to TRBJ1-3; D remains unclear. The CDR3 totals 13 residues. With 4 bases removed from V and 0 bases from J, the gap between germline ends came to 7 bases. The germline gives CDR1 SQVTM, CDR2 ANQGSEA. DNA for the CDR3: TGCAGCGTTGCCCTAGTCTCTGGAAACACCATATATTTT. It yields the protein CSVALVSGNTIYF.

This clonotype was picked up many times. The V gene is TRBV2, the J gene TRBJ2-7; 8 bases map to TRBD1. The CDR3 is 13 residues long. With V trimmed by 10 bases and J by 2 bases, 7 bases remained unmatched. The germline V gene encodes CDR1 SNHLY and CDR2 FYNNEI. The DNA for the CDR3 is TGTGCCAACAGACAGGGGACAGCCTACGAGCAGTACTTC. Amino acid sequence: CANRQGTAYEQYF.

This clonotype was counted a few times. The chain has TRBV7-6 and TRBJ2-2, with 11 positions matching TRBD2. Germline CDR1 reads SGHVS; CDR2 reads FNYEAQ. V lost 2 bases and J lost 0; bases outside the gene matches: 5. The CDR3 has 18 residues. The CDR3 bases are TGTGCCAGCAGCTTACTAGCGGGGGGCCTCGCGAACACCGGGGAGCTGTTTTTT. Translated, it gives CASSLLAGGLANTGELFF.

This chain uses TRBV7-2 with TRBJ2-2; D gene ambiguous. The CDR3 has 13 amino acids. CDR1 is SGHTA, CDR2 FQGNSA, per germline. Deletions cut 1 base from V and 6 bases from J, with 6 bases between. CDR3 residues: CASSLGAAGELFF. The CDR3 nucleotides read TGTGCCAGCAGCTTAGGGGCAGCCGGGGAGCTGTTTTTT.

As concerns this clonotype: This may come from a read error, since a much larger clone is one base off. V and J are TRBV5-1 and TRBJ2-2; D is possibly TRBD2 (5 bases). The CDR3 extends over 17 amino acids. Per the germline V gene, CDR1 is SGHRS and CDR2 is YFSETQ. The CDR3 loop reads CASSVVWTGGNTGELFF. The CDR3 DNA follows: TGTGCCAGCAGCGTAGTTTGGACTGGCGGCAACACCGGGGAGCTGTTTTTT.

This clonotype was recorded at least ten times. Written as DNA, the CDR3 is TGTGCCACCAGGGACAGTCTTAACTATGGCTACACCTTC. Its translation is CATRDSLNYGYTF. The chain joins TRBV12-3 or TRBV12-4 to TRBJ1-2; TRBD1 matches at 7 bases. This CDR3 is built from 13 residues. J lost 1 base, V lost 10 bases, and 6 bases had no gene match.

This clonotype was seen many times. This chain links TRBV28 with TRBJ2-7; unclear D gene. This CDR3 contains 11 residues. Trimming removed 4 bases at V and 3 bases at J, with 4 bases between. From germline, CDR1 is MDHEN and CDR2 SYDVKM. The chain's CDR3 is CASSSIYEQYF. The DNA of the CDR3 is TGTGCCAGCAGTTCAATCTACGAGCAGTACTTC.

The CDR3 protein is CASSVLGQETQYF. CDR3 in DNA: TGTGCCAGCAGCGTCCTAGGGCAAGAGACCCAGTACTTC. The genes are TRBV2 and TRBJ2-5, with D unclear. Germline V gene sequence: CDR1 SNHLY, CDR2 FYNNEI. Trimming cost V 6 bases and J 2 bases, with 10 bases left between them. CDR3 size: 13 residues.

The chain recombines TRBV20-1 with TRBJ2-3; D call uncertain. The CDR3 spans 13 residues. Trimming left V 2 bases short and J 2 bases short, with 8 bases between. In germline, CDR1 is DFQATT, CDR2 SNEGSKA (reference sequence). The CDR3 sequence is CSARSPDTDTQYF. CDR3 sequence (DNA): TGCAGTGCTAGAAGTCCGGACACAGATACGCAGTATTTT.

The sample holds a few counts of this clonotype. The chain couples TRBV7-9 to TRBJ1-1; D unclear. The CDR3 runs to 12 residues. Germline CDR1 is SEHNR and CDR2 is FQNEAQ (reference sequence). Trimming pared 4 bases from V and 7 bases from J, leaving 10 bases between. The CDR3 protein is CASSWPDIEAFF. The DNA for the CDR3 is TGTGCCAGCAGCTGGCCGGATATTGAAGCTTTCTTT.

There are many counts of this clonotype. The V and J genes are TRBV15 and TRBJ1-1; tentatively, D is TRBD1 (5 bases). The CDR3 is 13 amino acids. Between the trimmed V and J ends, which lost 1 base and 6 bases, there was a span of 9 bases. Germline V CDR1 and CDR2: LNHNV, YYDKDF (reference sequence). The CDR3 DNA reads TGTGCCACCAGCAGAGCGAGGGGCGCTGAAGCTTTCTTT. It translates to CATSRARGAEAFF.

This rearrangement joins TRBV7-9 to TRBJ1-1; TRBD1 matches at 9 bases. Germline V gene sequence: CDR1 SEHNR, CDR2 FQNEAQ (reference sequence). The CDR3 has 12 amino acids. V shed 6 bases and J 12 bases; nucleotides not matched to a gene: 8. The CDR3 loop is CASRGTGPWSFF. For the CDR3, the DNA is TGTGCCAGCAGAGGGACAGGGCCGTGGTCTTTCTTT.

Worth noting for this clonotype: Since a much larger clone is just one base distant, this may be a read error. In this CDR3 the conserved last residue, phenylalanine or tryptophan, is missing, so a read error is likely. V and J are TRBV29-1 and TRBJ1-2; no firm D call. The length of the CDR3 is 13 residues. V was pared by 2 bases and J by 4 bases, with 11 bases between. Germline V CDR1 and CDR2: SQVTM, ANQGSEA. CDR3 sequence reads: CSVELTQIYGYTL. DNA of the CDR3: TGCAGCGTTGAATTGACACAAATCTATGGCTACACCCTC.

The chain uses TRBV12-3 or TRBV12-4 and TRBJ1-6; D is unresolved. V was pared by 3 bases and J by 10 bases, with 16 bases between. The CDR3 covers 15 residues. Here the CDR3 reads CASSFLPGPKSPLHF. CDR3 in DNA: TGTGCCAGCAGTTTTCTTCCAGGCCCCAAATCACCCCTCCACTTT.

J is TRBJ2-5 and V is TRBV30, with D maybe TRBD1 (5 bases). The germline gives CDR1 GTSNPN, CDR2 SVGIG (reference sequence). The V and J ends lost 3 bases and 2 bases respectively, with 19 bases between them. The CDR3 covers 16 residues. This CDR3 reads CAWSMTFGHFQETQYF. DNA for the CDR3: TGTGCCTGGAGCATGACGTTCGGACATTTTCAAGAGACCCAGTACTTC.

The chain links TRBV25-1 to TRBJ1-1, with no clear D. The CDR3 spans 16 residues. Germline V gene sequence: CDR1 MGHDK, CDR2 SYGVNS. Trimming cost V 6 bases and J 0 bases, with 17 bases left between them. For the CDR3, the DNA is TGTGCCAGCAGCCCTGGACTGGGCGATATGAACACTGAAGCTTTCTTT. Amino acids: CASSPGLGDMNTEAFF.

This clonotype has a count of ten or more. V and J are TRBV5-1 and TRBJ2-7; 7 nucleotides agree with TRBD2. Germline V gene lookup returns CDR1 SGHRS and CDR2 YFSETQ. This CDR3 comprises 14 residues. The trim removed 5 bases at V and 4 bases at J, leaving 9 bases unmatched. CDR3 protein: CASSREGRAYEQYF. The CDR3 nucleotides read TGCGCCAGCAGTAGGGAAGGGAGGGCGTACGAGCAGTACTTC.

This clonotype was found many times. V gene TRBV5-1 combines with J gene TRBJ1-5, with D uncertain. V was cut by 1 base and J by 7 bases, with 15 bases left in between. The CDR3 spans 15 residues. In germline, CDR1 is SGHRS, CDR2 YFSETQ. This chain's CDR3 is CASSLSGDWGQPQHF. As DNA, the CDR3 is TGCGCCAGCAGCTTGTCAGGCGATTGGGGACAGCCCCAGCATTTT.

In its sample, this clonotype was seen a few times. CDR3 in DNA: TGTGCCAGCAGTTATCGGCAGATTAACACTGAAGCTTTCTTT. Protein product: CASSYRQINTEAFF. The J gene is TRBJ1-1, the V gene TRBV6-5, with D uncertain. Germline V lookup: CDR1 MNHEY, CDR2 SVGAGI. V was shortened by 3 bases and J by 2 bases, with 10 bases between the two germline ends. CDR3 length: 14 amino acids.